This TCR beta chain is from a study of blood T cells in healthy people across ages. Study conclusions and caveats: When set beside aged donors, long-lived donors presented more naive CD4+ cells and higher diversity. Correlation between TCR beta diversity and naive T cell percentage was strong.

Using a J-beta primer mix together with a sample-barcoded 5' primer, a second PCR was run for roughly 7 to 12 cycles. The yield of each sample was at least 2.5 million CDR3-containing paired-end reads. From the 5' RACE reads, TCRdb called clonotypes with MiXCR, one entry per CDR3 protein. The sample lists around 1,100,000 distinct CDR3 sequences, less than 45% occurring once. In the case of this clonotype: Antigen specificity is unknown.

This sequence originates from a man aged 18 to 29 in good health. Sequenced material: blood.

Written as DNA, the CDR3 is TGTGCCAGCAGTTTAGGTGCCCCACACAGGGTAGCCAAAAACATTCAGTACTTC. The encoded protein is CASSLGAPHRVAKNIQYF. The rearrangement joins TRBV12-3 or TRBV12-4 to TRBJ2-4; TRBD1 is a possible D gene (6 bases). This CDR3 contains 18 residues. V shed 1 base and J shed 0 bases, with 16 bases lying between them.